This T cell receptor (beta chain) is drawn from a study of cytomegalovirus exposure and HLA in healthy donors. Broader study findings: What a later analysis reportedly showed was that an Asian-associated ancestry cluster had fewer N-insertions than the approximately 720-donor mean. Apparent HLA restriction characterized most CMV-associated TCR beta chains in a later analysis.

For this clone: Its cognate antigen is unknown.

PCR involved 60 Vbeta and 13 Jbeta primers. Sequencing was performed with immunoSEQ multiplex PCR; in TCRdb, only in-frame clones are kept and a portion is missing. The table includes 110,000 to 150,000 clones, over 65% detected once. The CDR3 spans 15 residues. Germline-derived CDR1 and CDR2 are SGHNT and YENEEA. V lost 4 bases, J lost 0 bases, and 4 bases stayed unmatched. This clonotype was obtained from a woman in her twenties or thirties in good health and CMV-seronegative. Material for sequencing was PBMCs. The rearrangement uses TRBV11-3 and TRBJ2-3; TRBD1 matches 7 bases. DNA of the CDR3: TGTGCCAGCAGCTCAGGGACAGCTAGCACAGATACGCAGTATTTT. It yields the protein CASSSGTASTDTQYF.